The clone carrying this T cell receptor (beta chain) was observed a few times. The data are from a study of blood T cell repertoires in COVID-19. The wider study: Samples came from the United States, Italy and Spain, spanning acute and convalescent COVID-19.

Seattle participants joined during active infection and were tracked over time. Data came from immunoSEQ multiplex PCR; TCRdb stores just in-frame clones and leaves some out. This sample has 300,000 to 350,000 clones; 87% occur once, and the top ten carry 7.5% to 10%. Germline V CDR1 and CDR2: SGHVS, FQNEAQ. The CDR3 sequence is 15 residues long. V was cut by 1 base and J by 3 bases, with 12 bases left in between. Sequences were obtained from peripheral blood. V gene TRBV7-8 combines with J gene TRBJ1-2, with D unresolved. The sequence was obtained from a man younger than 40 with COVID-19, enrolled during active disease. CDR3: CASSLGGLLDYGYTF. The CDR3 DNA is TGTGCCAGCAGCTTAGGAGGATTACTTGACTATGGCTACACCTTC.